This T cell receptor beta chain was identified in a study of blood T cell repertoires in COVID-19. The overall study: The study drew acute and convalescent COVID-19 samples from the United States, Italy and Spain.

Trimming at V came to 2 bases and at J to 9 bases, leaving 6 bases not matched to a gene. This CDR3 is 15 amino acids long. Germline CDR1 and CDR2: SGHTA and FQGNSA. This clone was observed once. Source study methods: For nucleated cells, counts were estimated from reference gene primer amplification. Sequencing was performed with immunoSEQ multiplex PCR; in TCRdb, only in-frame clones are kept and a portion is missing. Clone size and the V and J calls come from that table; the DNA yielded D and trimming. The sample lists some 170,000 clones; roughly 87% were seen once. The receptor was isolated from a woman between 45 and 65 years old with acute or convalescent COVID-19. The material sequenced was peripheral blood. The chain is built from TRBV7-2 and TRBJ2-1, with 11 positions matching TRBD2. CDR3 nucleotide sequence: TGTGCCAGCAGCTTAATAGCGGGGGGGCGTTCTGAGCAGTTCTTC. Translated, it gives CASSLIAGGRSEQFF.